This TCR beta chain was sequenced during a study of shared clonotypes between healthy human individuals. Looking at the study overall: Ranging from 18 to 49 in age, donors were two women and three men.

Assay execution took place at the deep level. Original handling: Because ImmunoSEQ provided only junction sequences with no quality scores, the filtering differed. Produced via immunoSEQ multiplex PCR; TCRdb's table is partial and in-frame only. Clonal size and the V and J genes are those of that table, whereas D and trimming came from the DNA. There are 2,100,000 or so clones in the sample; approximately 94% occur only once, and approximately 0.13% lies in the top ten. The V end lost 1 base, the J end lost 6 bases, and 10 bases lay between the germline ends. The CDR3 runs to 13 residues. From germline, CDR1 is GTSNPN and CDR2 SVGIG (reference sequence).

This receptor was obtained from a man younger than 30 in good health. Sample: naive CD4+ T cells sorted from blood. Regarding subset: CD45RA+ positively selected. V gene TRBV30 combines with J gene TRBJ1-5; no clear D. The CDR3 nucleotides read TGTGCCTGGAGTGAGGCCGGAGGTCAGCCCCAGCATTTT. Translated: CAWSEAGGQPQHF.